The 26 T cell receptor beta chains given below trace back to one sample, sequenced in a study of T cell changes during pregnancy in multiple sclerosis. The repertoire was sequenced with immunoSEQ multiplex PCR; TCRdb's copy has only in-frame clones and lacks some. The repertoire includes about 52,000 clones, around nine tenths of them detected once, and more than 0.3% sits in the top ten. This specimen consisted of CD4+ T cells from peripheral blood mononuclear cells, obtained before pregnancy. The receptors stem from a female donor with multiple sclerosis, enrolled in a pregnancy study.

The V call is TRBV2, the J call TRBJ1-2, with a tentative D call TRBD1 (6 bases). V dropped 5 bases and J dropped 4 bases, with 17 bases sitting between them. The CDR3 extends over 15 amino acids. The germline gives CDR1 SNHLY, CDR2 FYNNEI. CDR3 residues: CASSSHSDSRYGYTF. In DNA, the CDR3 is TGTGCCAGCAGTTCTCATTCGGACAGTCGCTATGGCTACACCTTC.

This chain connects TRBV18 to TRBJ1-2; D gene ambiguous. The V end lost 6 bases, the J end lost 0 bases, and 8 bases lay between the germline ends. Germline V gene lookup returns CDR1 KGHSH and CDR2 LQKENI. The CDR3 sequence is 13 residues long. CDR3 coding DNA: TGTGCCAGCTCCATCGGGGCTAACTATGGCTACACCTTC. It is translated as CASSIGANYGYTF.

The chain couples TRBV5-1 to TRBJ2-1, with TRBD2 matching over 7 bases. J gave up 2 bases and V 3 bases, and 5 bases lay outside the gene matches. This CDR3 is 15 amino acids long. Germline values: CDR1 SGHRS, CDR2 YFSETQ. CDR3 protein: CASSSGTKTYNEQFF. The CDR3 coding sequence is TGCGCCAGCAGCTCGGGGACTAAGACCTACAATGAGCAGTTCTTC.

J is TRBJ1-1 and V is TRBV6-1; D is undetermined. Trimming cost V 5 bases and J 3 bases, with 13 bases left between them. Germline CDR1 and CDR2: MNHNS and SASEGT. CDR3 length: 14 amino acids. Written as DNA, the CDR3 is TGTGCCAGCAGTAAAATCGACAAGGACACTGAAGCTTTCTTT. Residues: CASSKIDKDTEAFF.

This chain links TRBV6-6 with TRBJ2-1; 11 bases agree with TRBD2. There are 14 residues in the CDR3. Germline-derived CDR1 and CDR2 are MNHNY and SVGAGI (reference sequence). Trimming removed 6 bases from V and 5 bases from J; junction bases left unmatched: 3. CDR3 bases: TGTGCCAGCAGGCTTAGCGGGAGGGACAATGAGCAGTTCTTC. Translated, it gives CASRLSGRDNEQFF.

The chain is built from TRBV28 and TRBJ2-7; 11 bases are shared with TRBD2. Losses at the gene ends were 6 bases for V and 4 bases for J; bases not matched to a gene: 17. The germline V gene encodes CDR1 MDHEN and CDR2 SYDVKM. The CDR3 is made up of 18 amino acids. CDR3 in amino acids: CASSLPTSGNFGQYEQYF. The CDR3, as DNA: TGTGCCAGCAGCCTACCGACTAGCGGGAATTTCGGACAGTACGAGCAGTACTTC.

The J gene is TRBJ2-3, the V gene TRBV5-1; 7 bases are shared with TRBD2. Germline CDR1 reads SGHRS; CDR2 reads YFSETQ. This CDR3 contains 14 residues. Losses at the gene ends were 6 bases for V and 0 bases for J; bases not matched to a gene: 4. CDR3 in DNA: TGCGCCAGCACTGCGGGAGATAGCACAGATACGCAGTATTTT. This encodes CASTAGDSTDTQYF.

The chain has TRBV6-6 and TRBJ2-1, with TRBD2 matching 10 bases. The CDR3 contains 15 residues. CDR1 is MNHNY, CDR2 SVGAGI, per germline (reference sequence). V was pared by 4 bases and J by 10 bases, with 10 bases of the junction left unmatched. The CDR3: CASSSGGLADPEQFF. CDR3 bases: TGTGCCAGCAGTTCTGGCGGACTAGCGGACCCGGAGCAGTTCTTC.

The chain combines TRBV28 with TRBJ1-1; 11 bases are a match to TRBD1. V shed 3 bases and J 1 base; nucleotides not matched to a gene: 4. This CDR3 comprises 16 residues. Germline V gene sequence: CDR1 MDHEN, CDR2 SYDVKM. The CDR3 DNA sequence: TGTGCCAGCAGTTTTAAAGGACAGGGGGCGAACACTGAAGCTTTCTTT. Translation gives CASSFKGQGANTEAFF. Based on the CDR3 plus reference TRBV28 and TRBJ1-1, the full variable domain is DVKVTQSSRYLVKRTGEKVFLECVQDMDHENMFWYRQDPGLGLRLIYFSYDVKMKEKGDIPEGYSVSREKKERFSLILESASTNQTSMYLCASSFKGQGANTEAFFGQGTRLTVV.

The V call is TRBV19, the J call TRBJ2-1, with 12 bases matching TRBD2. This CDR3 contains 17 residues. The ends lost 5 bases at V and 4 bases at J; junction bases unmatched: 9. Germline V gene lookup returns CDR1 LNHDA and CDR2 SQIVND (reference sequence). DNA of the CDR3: TGTGCCAGTAGTGTTACTAGCGGGAGGTTAGAATACAATGAGCAGTTCTTC. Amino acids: CASSVTSGRLEYNEQFF.

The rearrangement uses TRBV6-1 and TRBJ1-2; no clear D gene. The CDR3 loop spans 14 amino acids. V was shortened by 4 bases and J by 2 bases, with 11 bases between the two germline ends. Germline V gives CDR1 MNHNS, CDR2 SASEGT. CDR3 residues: CASSGRTGNYGYTF. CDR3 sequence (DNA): TGTGCCAGCAGTGGGCGGACGGGGAACTATGGCTACACCTTC.

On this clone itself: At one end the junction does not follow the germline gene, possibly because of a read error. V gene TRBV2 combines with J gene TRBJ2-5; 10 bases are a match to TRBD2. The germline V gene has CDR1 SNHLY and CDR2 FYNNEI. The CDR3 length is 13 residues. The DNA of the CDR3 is TGTGCCGGCAGAGCGGGAGGGGGAGAGACCCAGTACTTC. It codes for CAGRAGGGETQYF. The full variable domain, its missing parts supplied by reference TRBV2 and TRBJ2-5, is EPEVTQTPSHQVTQMGQEVILRCVPISNHLYFYWYRQILGQKVEFLVSFYNNEISEKSEIFDDQFSVERPDGSNFTLKIRSTKLEDSAMYFCAGRAGGGETQYFGPGTRLLVL.

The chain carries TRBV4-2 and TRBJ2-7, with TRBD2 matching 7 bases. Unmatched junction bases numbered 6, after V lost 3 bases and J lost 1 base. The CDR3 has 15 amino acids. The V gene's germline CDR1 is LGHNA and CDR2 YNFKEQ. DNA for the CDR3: TGTGCCAGCAGCCAGTCAGCGGGGATATCCTACGAGCAGTACTTC. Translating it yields CASSQSAGISYEQYF.

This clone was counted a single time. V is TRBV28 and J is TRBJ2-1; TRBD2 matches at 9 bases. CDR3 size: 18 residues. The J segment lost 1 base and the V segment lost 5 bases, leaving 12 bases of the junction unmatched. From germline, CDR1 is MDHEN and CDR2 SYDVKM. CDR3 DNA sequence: TGTGCCAGCAGTACGACTAGCGGAAACCTCTTGTCCTACAATGAGCAGTTCTTC. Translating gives CASSTTSGNLLSYNEQFF. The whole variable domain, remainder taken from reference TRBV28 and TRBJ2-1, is DVKVTQSSRYLVKRTGEKVFLECVQDMDHENMFWYRQDPGLGLRLIYFSYDVKMKEKGDIPEGYSVSREKKERFSLILESASTNQTSMYLCASSTTSGNLLSYNEQFFGPGTRLTVL.

For the CDR3, the DNA is TGTGCCAGCAGTTTGGGCCGAAGGGGGCTAGGAATCACTGAAGCTTTCTTT. Protein sequence: CASSLGRRGLGITEAFF. The chain employs TRBV27 and TRBJ1-1; TRBD1 aligns across 7 bases. Per the germline V gene, CDR1 is MNHEY and CDR2 is SMNVEV (reference sequence). V trimming: 3 bases; J trimming: 4 bases; junction bases outside the gene matches: 14. CDR3 length equals 17 residues.

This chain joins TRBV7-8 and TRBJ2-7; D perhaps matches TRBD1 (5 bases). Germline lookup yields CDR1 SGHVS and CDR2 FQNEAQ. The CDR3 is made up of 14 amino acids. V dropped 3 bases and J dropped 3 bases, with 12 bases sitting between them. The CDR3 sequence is CASSLRQSDYEQYF. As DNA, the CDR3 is TGTGCCAGCAGCTTGCGACAGTCAGACTACGAGCAGTACTTC. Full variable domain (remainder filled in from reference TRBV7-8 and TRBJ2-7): GAGVSQSPRYKVAKRGQDVALRCDPISGHVSLFWYQQALGQGPEFLTYFQNEAQLDKSGLPSDRFFAERPEGSVSTLKIQRTQQEDSAVYLCASSLRQSDYEQYFGPGTRLTVT.

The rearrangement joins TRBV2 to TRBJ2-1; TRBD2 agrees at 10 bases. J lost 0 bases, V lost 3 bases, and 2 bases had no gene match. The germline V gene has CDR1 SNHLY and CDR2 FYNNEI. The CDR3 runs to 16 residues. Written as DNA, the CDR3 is TGTGCCAGCAGTGAGAGGACTAGCGGCTCCTACAATGAGCAGTTCTTC. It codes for CASSERTSGSYNEQFF.

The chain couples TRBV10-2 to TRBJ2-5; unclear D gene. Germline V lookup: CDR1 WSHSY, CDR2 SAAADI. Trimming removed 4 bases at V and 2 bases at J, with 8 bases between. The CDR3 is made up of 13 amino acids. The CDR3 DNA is TGCGCCAGCAGTGCTCAGGCTCAAGAGACCCAGTACTTC. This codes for CASSAQAQETQYF.

The CDR3 DNA sequence: TGCAGCGTTCGGGTCTCTAATGAGCAGTTCTTC. Translation gives CSVRVSNEQFF. V and J are TRBV29-1 and TRBJ2-1; D not certain. CDR1 is SQVTM, CDR2 ANQGSEA, per germline. The CDR3 consists of 11 residues. Trimming shortened V by 5 bases and J by 7 bases, and 9 bases separated the two germline ends.

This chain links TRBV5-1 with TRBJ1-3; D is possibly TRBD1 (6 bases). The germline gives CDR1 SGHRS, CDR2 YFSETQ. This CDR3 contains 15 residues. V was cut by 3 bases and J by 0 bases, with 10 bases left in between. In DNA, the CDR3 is TGCGCCAGCAGCTCAGGGGTCATCTCTGGAAACACCATATATTTT. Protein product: CASSSGVISGNTIYF.

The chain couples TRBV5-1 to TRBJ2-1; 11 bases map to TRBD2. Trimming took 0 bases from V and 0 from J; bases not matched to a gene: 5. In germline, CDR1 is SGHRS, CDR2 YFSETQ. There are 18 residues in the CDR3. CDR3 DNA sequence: TGCGCCAGCAGCTTGGGACTAGCGGGACTTAGCTCCTACAATGAGCAGTTCTTC. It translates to CASSLGLAGLSSYNEQFF.

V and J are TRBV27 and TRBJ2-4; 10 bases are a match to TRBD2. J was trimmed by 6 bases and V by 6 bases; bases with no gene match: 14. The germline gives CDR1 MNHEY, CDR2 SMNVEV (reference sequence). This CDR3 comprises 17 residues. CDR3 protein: CASSPFGLAGEGNIQYF. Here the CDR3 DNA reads TGTGCCAGCAGCCCCTTTGGGCTAGCGGGAGAGGGAAACATTCAGTACTTC.

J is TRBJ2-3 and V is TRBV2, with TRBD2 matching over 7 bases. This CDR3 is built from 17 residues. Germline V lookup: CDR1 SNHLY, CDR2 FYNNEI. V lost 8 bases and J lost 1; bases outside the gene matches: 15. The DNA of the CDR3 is TGTGCCAGCGGGACGCACCACCCGGGACTACGCACAGATACGCAGTATTTT. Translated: CASGTHHPGLRTDTQYF.

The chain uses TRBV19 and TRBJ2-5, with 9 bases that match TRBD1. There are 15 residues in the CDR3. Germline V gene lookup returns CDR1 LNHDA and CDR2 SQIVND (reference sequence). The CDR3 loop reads CGGDGTGCQGKTQYF. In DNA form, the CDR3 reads TGTGGAGGAGATGGGACAGGGTGTCAGGGGAAGACCCAGTACTTC.

The CDR3 bases are TGTGCCAGCAGACCCGGACTAGCGGGGATCAATGAGCAGTTCTTC. Protein sequence: CASRPGLAGINEQFF. The chain carries TRBV6-5 and TRBJ2-1; 12 bases match TRBD2. This CDR3 is 15 amino acids long. Per germline, CDR1 MNHEY and CDR2 SVGAGI. Germline trimming cut 6 bases from V and 6 bases from J; bases unmatched to any gene: 6.

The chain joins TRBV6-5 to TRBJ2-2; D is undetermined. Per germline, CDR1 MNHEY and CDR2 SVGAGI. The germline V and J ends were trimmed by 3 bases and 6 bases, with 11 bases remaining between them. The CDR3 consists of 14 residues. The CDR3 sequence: CASSYHWSAGELFF. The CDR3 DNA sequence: TGTGCCAGCAGTTATCACTGGTCCGCCGGGGAGCTGTTTTTT.